The next 24 T cell receptor beta chains were all read from a single sample in a study of glioma-infiltrating T cells. Using RNA template, CDR3s of TCR alpha and beta were amplified with iRepertoire arm-PCR. TCRdb passed the multiplex PCR reads through MiXCR, listing each CDR3 protein once. The sample lists roughly 190,000 distinct CDR3 sequences; around 32% were seen once. Sequences were obtained from glioma tissue, nonneoplastic brain tissue, or PBMCs (not recorded which). The receptors were sampled from a human donor with low-grade glioma or glioblastoma, undergoing nonglioma brain surgery, or in good health (not recorded which).

This clonotype came up a few times. The V gene is TRBV10-3, the J gene TRBJ2-4, with 7 bases aligning to TRBD2. This CDR3 is 17 amino acids long. Unmatched junction bases numbered 14, after V lost 3 bases and J lost 6 bases. The germline V gene has CDR1 ENHRY and CDR2 SYGVKD. The CDR3 loop is CAISEIPGAGEANIQYF. For the CDR3, the DNA is TGTGCCATCAGTGAAATCCCCGGGGCGGGAGAGGCAAACATTCAGTACTTC.

Notes on this clonotype: As the CDR3 is not closed by the conserved phenylalanine or tryptophan, this likely results from a read error. The chain combines TRBV20-1 with TRBJ1-1, with unresolved D. In germline, CDR1 is DFQATT, CDR2 SNEGSKA (reference sequence). The CDR3 contains 13 residues. CDR3 in DNA: TGCAGTACTAGGTCTAGAGGAACTACTGAAGCTTTCCTT. Translated: CSTRSRGTTEAFL.

The chain employs TRBV4-3 and TRBJ2-1, with a weak D call TRBD1 (6 bases). The CDR3 is 16 amino acids. V was shortened by 4 bases and J by 5 bases, with 18 bases between the two germline ends. Germline CDR1 is LGHNA and CDR2 is YSLEER. The CDR3 coding sequence is TGCGCCAGCAGCCTCAAAGGGGGAGCGGATGACAATGAGCAGTTCTTC. Translating it yields CASSLKGGADDNEQFF.

In this sample, this clonotype turned up many times. The chain recombines TRBV27 with TRBJ2-7; 11 bases map to TRBD2. Losses at the gene ends were 2 bases for V and 2 bases for J; bases not matched to a gene: 5. The CDR3 is 16 residues long. Germline V CDR1 and CDR2: MNHEY, SMNVEV (reference sequence). The CDR3 region is CASSLILTSGAYEQYF. The CDR3 DNA is TGTGCCAGCAGTTTAATATTGACTAGCGGGGCCTACGAGCAGTACTTC.

Many counts were recorded for this clonotype. The chain uses TRBV5-1 and TRBJ2-7, with D hard to call. There are 12 residues in the CDR3. The germline gives CDR1 SGHRS, CDR2 YFSETQ. V gave up 5 bases and J gave up 2 bases, with 8 bases separating them. In DNA form, the CDR3 reads TGCGCCAGCAGTTCAACGACCTACGAGCAGTACTTC. It yields the protein CASSSTTYEQYF. The whole variable domain, remainder taken from reference TRBV5-1 and TRBJ2-7, is KAGVTQTPRYLIKTRGQQVTLSCSPISGHRSVSWYQQTPGQGLQFLFEYFSETQRNKGNFPGRFSGRQFSNSRSEMNVSTLELGDSALYLCASSSTTYEQYFGPGTRLTVT.

To note about this clonotype: A read error is possible here, since a much larger clone lies one base away. In this CDR3 the conserved last residue, phenylalanine or tryptophan, is missing, so a read error is likely. This chain joins TRBV7-2 and TRBJ2-5; TRBD2 might be the D (5 bases). In germline, CDR1 is SGHTA, CDR2 FQGNSA. Trimming stripped 5 bases from V and 1 base from J, with 8 bases between. The CDR3 runs to 13 residues. The CDR3 sequence: CASSLSVQETQYL. The CDR3 DNA reads as TGTGCCAGCAGCCTTAGCGTCCAAGAGACCCAGTACCTC.

With regard to this clonotype: This could be a read error, since a much larger clone is one nucleotide away. This chain joins TRBV7-6 and TRBJ2-3, with 9 bases lining up with TRBD2. CDR1 is SGHVS and CDR2 is FNYEAQ in the germline V gene. The V gene end was trimmed by 5 bases and the J gene end by 0 bases; junction bases not matched to a gene: 15. The CDR3 spans 19 residues. In DNA, the CDR3 is TGTGCCAGCAGCACCCCCTTTGGCGGGAGGGCCACTAGCACAGATACGCAGTATTTT. Protein: CASSTPFGGRATSTDTQYF.

The V gene is TRBV12-3 or TRBV12-4, the J gene TRBJ2-7; possible D gene TRBD1, 5 bases. The CDR3 runs 14 residues. Trimming took off 3 bases at V and 1 base at J, with 10 bases between the two ends. The CDR3 bases are TGTGCCAGCAGTTTTGGTCCAGGGTCCTACGAGCAGTACTTC. The encoded protein is CASSFGPGSYEQYF.

This clonotype has at least ten counts. The V and J genes are TRBV6-2 or TRBV6-3 and TRBJ2-7, with 10 bases identical to TRBD2. V lost 6 bases, J lost 5 bases, and 16 bases stayed unmatched. The CDR3 totals 17 residues. Germline V gives CDR1 MNHEY, CDR2 SVGEGT. CDR3 residues: CASRSGGRAGGPDEQYF. The CDR3 region has the DNA TGTGCCAGCAGATCGGGGGGACGAGCGGGAGGGCCCGACGAGCAGTACTTC.

This clonotype was counted at least ten times. V is TRBV6-2 or TRBV6-3 and J is TRBJ1-1; unclear D gene. Trimming took off 2 bases at V and 6 bases at J, with 7 bases between the two ends. This CDR3 contains 12 residues. Germline CDR1 and CDR2: MNHEY and SVGEGT. CDR3 in DNA: TGTGCCAGCAGTTACCAAGGCGCTGAAGCTTTCTTT. Encoded protein: CASSYQGAEAFF.

The rearrangement links TRBV27 to TRBJ2-7, with 8 bases matching TRBD1. The germline V gene has CDR1 MNHEY and CDR2 SMNVEV (reference sequence). The CDR3 covers 15 residues. The V and J ends lost 5 bases and 7 bases, in that order; junction bases with no gene match: 13. The CDR3 protein is CASSKPTGVKNEQYF. The CDR3, as DNA: TGTGCCAGCAGTAAACCGACAGGGGTGAAGAATGAGCAGTACTTC.

The chain carries TRBV6-2 or TRBV6-3 and TRBJ1-1, with TRBD1 matching over 7 bases. CDR3 length equals 15 residues. The ends lost 5 bases at V and 1 base at J; junction bases unmatched: 7. In germline, CDR1 is MNHEY, CDR2 SVGEGT. The CDR3 bases are TGTGCCAGCAGTCTGACAGGGCTTAAGAACACTGAAGCTTTCTTT. It yields the protein CASSLTGLKNTEAFF.

This chain uses TRBV29-1 with TRBJ2-7; 7 bases are shared with TRBD1. After removal of 1 base from V and 1 base from J, the junction contained 7 bases not matched to a gene. The germline V gene has CDR1 SQVTM and CDR2 ANQGSEA. The CDR3 contains 15 residues. Here the CDR3 reads CSVEARTGASYEQYF. The CDR3 nucleotides are TGCAGCGTTGAAGCTAGGACAGGAGCATCCTACGAGCAGTACTTC.

This clonotype was counted only a few times. V gene TRBV4-1 combines with J gene TRBJ2-7, with 15 positions matching TRBD2. The CDR3 extends over 17 amino acids. Germline V gene sequence: CDR1 MGHRA, CDR2 YSYEKL. Trimming took 4 bases from V and 6 from J; bases not matched to a gene: 10. The CDR3 loop reads CASSPGLAGGLGSEQYF. In DNA form, the CDR3 reads TGCGCCAGCAGCCCTGGACTAGCGGGAGGGCTAGGATCCGAGCAGTACTTC.

Concerning this clonotype: At one end, the junction sequence differs from germline, possibly due to a read error. The chain links TRBV27 to TRBJ1-2; tentatively, D is TRBD1 (5 bases). This CDR3 region has 14 residues. CDR1 is MNHEY and CDR2 is SMNVEV in the germline V gene (reference sequence). As DNA, the CDR3 is TGTGCCAGCAGTCACGGGCCGGGGGAGGATGGCGACACCTTC. It yields the protein CASSHGPGEDGDTF.

This clonotype was found a few times. The V call is TRBV11-2, the J call TRBJ2-5; no firm D call. V gave up 3 bases and J gave up 2 bases, with 13 bases separating them. The CDR3 covers 15 residues. CDR1 SGHAT and CDR2 FQNNGV come from the germline V gene. CDR3 in DNA: TGTGCCAGCAGCTTGTCCCTAGTGGGGCAAGAGACCCAGTACTTC. Protein sequence: CASSLSLVGQETQYF.

Remarks on this clonotype: One base away lies a much larger clone, so this may be a sequencing read error. The conserved closing phenylalanine or tryptophan is absent in this CDR3, likely reflecting a read error. The genes are TRBV5-1 and TRBJ2-5; no clear D. Germline CDR1 SGHRS, CDR2 YFSETQ. The CDR3 length is 12 residues. V was clipped by 0 bases and J by 9 bases, with 9 bases between them. CDR3 sequence reads: CASSLDFQAQYS. DNA for the CDR3: TGCGCCAGCAGCTTGGATTTCCAGGCCCAGTACTCC.

This clonotype came up many times. The rearrangement uses TRBV27 and TRBJ2-7; TRBD2 aligns across 7 bases. V lost 2 bases and J lost 4; bases outside the gene matches: 11. Germline assignment: CDR1 MNHEY and CDR2 SMNVEV (reference sequence). The CDR3 sequence is 16 residues long. CDR3 region: CASSLRGGGASYEQYF. CDR3 in DNA: TGTGCCAGCAGTTTACGTGGGGGGGGAGCTTCTTACGAGCAGTACTTC.

This clonotype has a count of ten or more. The genes are TRBV28 and TRBJ1-5; tentative D call: TRBD1 (6 bases). CDR3 length: 12 amino acids. Trimming left V 8 bases short and J 9 bases short, with 14 bases between. In germline, CDR1 is MDHEN, CDR2 SYDVKM. The CDR3 DNA sequence: TGTGCCAGCTCATTGGGACAAGGGCCCCAGCATTTT. This codes for CASSLGQGPQHF.

This clonotype was counted ten times or more. The chain carries TRBV20-1 and TRBJ2-6; tentatively, D is TRBD2 (6 bases). This CDR3 has 17 residues. Germline CDR1 is DFQATT and CDR2 is SNEGSKA (reference sequence). Trimming removed 1 base from V and 0 bases from J, with 13 bases in between. CDR3 sequence: CSARGGRGSSGANVLTF. CDR3 nucleotide sequence: TGCAGTGCTAGAGGAGGTCGGGGGAGCTCTGGGGCCAACGTCCTGACTTTC.

This clonotype was picked up a small number of times. The rearrangement links TRBV12-3 or TRBV12-4 to TRBJ2-3, with D tentatively TRBD2 (6 bases). The V end lost 4 bases, the J end lost 3 bases, and 26 bases lay between the germline ends. This CDR3 spans 19 amino acids. The CDR3 DNA follows: TGTGCCAGCAGTTCCAGTCAGTTTCAGGCTAGCGAGGGGACAGATACGCAGTATTTT. It translates to CASSSSQFQASEGTDTQYF.

With regard to this clonotype: One junction end disagrees with the germline gene, perhaps due to a read error. This sequence joins TRBV6-5 and TRBJ1-5, with a possible D match to TRBD1 (5 bases). CDR1 and CDR2 from the germline V gene are MNHEY and SVGAGI. This CDR3 region has 12 residues. The CDR3 bases are TGTGCCAGCAGGGGGCCCAATCAGCCCCAGAACTTT. Its translation is CASRGPNQPQNF.

The count of this clonotype is one. The chain links TRBV20-1 to TRBJ2-3; a weak D match, TRBD2 (7 bases). The CDR3 has 15 residues. V gave up 3 bases and J gave up 2 bases, with 15 bases separating them. The germline CDR1 and CDR2 sequences are DFQATT and SNEGSKA (reference sequence). The CDR3 loop reads CSASGGGSPTDTQYF. In DNA form, the CDR3 reads TGCAGTGCTAGTGGGGGCGGGAGCCCCACAGATACGCAGTATTTT.

This clonotype appeared many times. CDR3 protein: CSSGDRRTDTQYF. The CDR3 nucleotides are TGCAGCAGCGGGGACAGGAGGACAGATACGCAGTATTTT. The genes are TRBV29-1 and TRBJ2-3; perhaps TRBD1 as D (8 bases). V lost 8 bases and J 3 bases, leaving 15 bases between the germline ends. The CDR3 is made up of 13 amino acids. Germline lookup yields CDR1 SQVTM and CDR2 ANQGSEA.